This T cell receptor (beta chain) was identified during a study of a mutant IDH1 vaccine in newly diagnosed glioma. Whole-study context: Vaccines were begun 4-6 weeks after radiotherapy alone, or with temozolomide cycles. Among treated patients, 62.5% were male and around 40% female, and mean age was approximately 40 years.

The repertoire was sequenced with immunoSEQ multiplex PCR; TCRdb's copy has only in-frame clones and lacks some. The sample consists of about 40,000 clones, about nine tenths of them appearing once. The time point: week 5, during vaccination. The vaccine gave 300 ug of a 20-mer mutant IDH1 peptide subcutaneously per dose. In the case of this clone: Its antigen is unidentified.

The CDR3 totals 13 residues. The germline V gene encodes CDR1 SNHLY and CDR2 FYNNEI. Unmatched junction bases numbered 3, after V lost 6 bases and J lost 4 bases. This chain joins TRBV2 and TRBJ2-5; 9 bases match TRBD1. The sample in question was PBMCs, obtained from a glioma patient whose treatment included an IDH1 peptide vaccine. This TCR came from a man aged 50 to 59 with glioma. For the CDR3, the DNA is TGTGCCAGCAGGGACAGGGGTGGAGAGACCCAGTACTTC. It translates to CASRDRGGETQYF.